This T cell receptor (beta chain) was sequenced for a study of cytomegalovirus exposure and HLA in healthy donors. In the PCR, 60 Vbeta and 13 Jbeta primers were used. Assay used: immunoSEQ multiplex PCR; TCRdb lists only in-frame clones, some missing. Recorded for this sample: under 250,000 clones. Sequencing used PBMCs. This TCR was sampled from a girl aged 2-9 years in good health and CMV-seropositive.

The CDR3 sequence: CASSLTSMYEQYF. The CDR3 DNA is TGTGCCAGCAGCTTGACTAGTATGTACGAGCAGTACTTC. The chain carries TRBV7-2 and TRBJ2-7; D possibly corresponds to TRBD2 (6 bases). CDR1 is SGHTA, CDR2 FQGNSA, per germline. This CDR3 has 13 amino acids. Trimming left V 3 bases short and J 4 bases short, with 10 bases between. Supplemented by reference TRBV7-2 and TRBJ2-7, the full variable domain reads GAGVSQSPSNKVTEKGKDVELRCDPISGHTALYWYRQSLGQGLEFLIYFQGNSAPDKSGLPSDRFSAERTGGSVSTLTIQRTQQEDSAVYLCASSLTSMYEQYFGPGTRLTVT.